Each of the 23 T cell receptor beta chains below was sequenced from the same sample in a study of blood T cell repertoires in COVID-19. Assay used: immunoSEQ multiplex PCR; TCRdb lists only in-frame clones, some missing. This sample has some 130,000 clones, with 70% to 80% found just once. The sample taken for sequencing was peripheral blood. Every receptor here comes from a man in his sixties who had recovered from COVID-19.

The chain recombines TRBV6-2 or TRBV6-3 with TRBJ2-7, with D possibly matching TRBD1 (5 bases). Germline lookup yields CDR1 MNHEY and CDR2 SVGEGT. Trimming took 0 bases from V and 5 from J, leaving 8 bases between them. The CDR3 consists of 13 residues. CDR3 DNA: TGTGCCAGCAGTTACTCCAGGGTCCACGAGCAGTACTTC. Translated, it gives CASSYSRVHEQYF.

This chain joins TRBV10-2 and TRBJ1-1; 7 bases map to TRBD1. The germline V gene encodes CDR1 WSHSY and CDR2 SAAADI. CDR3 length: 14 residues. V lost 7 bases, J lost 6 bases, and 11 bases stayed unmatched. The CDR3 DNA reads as TGCGCCAGCATTTCGGAGGGGGCGACCTCTGAAGCTTTCTTT. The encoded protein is CASISEGATSEAFF.

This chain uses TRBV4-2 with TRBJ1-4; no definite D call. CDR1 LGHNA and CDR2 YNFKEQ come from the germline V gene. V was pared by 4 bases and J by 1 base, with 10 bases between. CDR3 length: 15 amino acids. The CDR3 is CASSPSVLTNEKLFF. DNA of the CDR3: TGTGCCAGCAGCCCCTCGGTGTTAACTAATGAAAAACTGTTTTTT.

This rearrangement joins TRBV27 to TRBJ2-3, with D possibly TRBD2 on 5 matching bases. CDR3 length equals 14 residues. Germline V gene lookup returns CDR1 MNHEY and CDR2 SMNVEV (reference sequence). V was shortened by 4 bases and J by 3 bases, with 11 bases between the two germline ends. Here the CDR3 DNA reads TGTGCCAGCAGTTCCCCCCCGGGGACAGATACGCAGTATTTT. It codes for CASSSPPGTDTQYF.

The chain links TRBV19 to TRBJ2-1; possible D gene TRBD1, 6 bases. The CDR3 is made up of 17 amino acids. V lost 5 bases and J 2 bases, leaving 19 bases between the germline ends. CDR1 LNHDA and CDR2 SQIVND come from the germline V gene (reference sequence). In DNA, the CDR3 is TGTGCCAGTAGTTGGAACAGACAGGTCGATGCCTACAATGAGCAGTTCTTC. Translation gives CASSWNRQVDAYNEQFF.

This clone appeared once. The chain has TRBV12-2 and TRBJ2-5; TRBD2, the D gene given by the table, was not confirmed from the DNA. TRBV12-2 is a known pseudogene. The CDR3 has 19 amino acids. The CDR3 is CASRSHAGTSGGYQETQYF. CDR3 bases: TGTGCAAGTCGCTCCCACGCCGGGACTAGCGGGGGGTACCAAGAGACCCAGTACTTC.

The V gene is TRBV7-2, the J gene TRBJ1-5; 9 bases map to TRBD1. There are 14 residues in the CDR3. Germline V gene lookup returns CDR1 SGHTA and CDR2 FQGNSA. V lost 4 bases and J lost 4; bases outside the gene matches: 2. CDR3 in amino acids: CASSSTGGNQPQHF. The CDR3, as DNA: TGTGCCAGCAGCTCGACAGGGGGGAATCAGCCCCAGCATTTT. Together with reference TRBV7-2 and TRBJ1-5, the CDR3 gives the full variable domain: GAGVSQSPSNKVTEKGKDVELRCDPISGHTALYWYRQSLGQGLEFLIYFQGNSAPDKSGLPSDRFSAERTGGSVSTLTIQRTQQEDSAVYLCASSSTGGNQPQHFGDGTRLSIL.

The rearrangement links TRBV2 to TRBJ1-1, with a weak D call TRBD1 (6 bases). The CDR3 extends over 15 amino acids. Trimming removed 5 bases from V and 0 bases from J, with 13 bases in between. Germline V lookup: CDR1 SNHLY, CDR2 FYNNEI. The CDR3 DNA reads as TGTGCCAGCAGTATTACCGGACAGATGAACACTGAAGCTTTCTTT. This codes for CASSITGQMNTEAFF.

The CDR3 nucleotides are TGTGCCAGCAGTACCGGACAGGGGGTCTCTGAAGCTTTCTTT. Translating it yields CASSTGQGVSEAFF. The chain employs TRBV6-5 and TRBJ1-1; 10 nucleotides align to TRBD1. Germline CDR1 is MNHEY and CDR2 is SVGAGI. Trimming at V came to 5 bases and at J to 6 bases, leaving 6 bases not matched to a gene. The CDR3 is made up of 14 amino acids.

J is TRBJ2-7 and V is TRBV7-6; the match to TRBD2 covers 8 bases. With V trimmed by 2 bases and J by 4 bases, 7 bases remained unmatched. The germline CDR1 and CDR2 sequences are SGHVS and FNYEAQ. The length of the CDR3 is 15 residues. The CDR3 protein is CASSLLSGSEYEQYF. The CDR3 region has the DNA TGTGCCAGCAGCTTACTGAGCGGGAGCGAGTACGAGCAGTACTTC.

Here the CDR3 DNA reads TGTGCCAGCAGCTTGGGGCCAGCGGGAGGCCCAGATACGCAGTATTTT. Protein product: CASSLGPAGGPDTQYF. The chain couples TRBV5-4 to TRBJ2-3; 9 bases match TRBD2. The germline CDR1 and CDR2 sequences are SGHNT and YYREEE (reference sequence). V dropped 0 bases and J dropped 4; count of bases not matched to a gene: 6. The CDR3 spans 16 residues.

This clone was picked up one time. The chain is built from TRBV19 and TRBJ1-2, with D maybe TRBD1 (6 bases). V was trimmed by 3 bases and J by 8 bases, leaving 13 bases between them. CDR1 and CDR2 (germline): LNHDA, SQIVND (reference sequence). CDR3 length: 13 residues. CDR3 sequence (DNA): TGTGCCAGTAGTATGGTGCAGGGGTTCGGCTACACCTTC. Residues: CASSMVQGFGYTF.

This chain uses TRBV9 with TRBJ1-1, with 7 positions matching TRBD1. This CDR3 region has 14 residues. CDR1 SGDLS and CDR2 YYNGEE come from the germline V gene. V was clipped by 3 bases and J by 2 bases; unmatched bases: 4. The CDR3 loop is CASSGDRLNTEAFF. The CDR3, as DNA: TGTGCCAGCAGCGGGGACAGATTAAACACTGAAGCTTTCTTT.

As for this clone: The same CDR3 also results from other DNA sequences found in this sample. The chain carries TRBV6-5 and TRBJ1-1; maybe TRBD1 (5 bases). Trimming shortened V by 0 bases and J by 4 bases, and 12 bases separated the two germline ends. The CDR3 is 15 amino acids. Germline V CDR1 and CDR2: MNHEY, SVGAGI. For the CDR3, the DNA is TGTGCCAGCAGTTACTCGAAGTGGGGGGGCACTGAAGCTTTCTTT. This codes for CASSYSKWGGTEAFF.

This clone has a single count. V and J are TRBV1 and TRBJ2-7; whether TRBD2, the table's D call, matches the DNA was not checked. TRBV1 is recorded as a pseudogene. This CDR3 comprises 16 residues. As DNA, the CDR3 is TGCACCAGCAGCCAAGAAATGGCTAGCGGAAACTACGAGCAGTACTTC. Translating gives CTSSQEMASGNYEQYF.

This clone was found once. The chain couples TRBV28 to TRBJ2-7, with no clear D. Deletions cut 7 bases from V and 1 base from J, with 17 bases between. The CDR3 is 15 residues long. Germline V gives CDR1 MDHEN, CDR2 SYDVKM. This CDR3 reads CASTPSGRSSYEQYF. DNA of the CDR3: TGTGCCAGCACCCCCTCAGGCCGATCTTCCTACGAGCAGTACTTC.

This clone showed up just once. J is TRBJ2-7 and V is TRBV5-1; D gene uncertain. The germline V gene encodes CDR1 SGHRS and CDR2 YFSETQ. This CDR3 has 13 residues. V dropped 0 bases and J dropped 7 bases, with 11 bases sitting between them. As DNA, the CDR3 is TGCGCCAGCAGCTTGGGTCCGGGTCGGGAGCAGTACTTC. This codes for CASSLGPGREQYF.

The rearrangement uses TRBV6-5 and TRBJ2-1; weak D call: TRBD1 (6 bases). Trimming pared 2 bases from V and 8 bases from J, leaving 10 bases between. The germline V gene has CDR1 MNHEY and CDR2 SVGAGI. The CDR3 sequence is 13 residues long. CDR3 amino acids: CASSYRAGDEQFF. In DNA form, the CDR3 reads TGTGCCAGCAGTTACCGGGCAGGGGATGAGCAGTTCTTC.

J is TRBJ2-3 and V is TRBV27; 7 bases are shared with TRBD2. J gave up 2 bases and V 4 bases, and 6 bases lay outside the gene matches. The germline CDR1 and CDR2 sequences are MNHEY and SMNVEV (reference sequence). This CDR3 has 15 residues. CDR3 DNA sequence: TGTGCCAGCAGTTCCAAGCGGGATGTCACAGATACGCAGTATTTT. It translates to CASSSKRDVTDTQYF.

CDR3 DNA: TGCGCCAGCAGCTTGGAAGGGGGATTCGTCACTGAAGCTTTCTTT. This encodes CASSLEGGFVTEAFF. The rearrangement uses TRBV5-1 and TRBJ1-1, with a weak D call TRBD1 (6 bases). Germline V CDR1 and CDR2: SGHRS, YFSETQ. Between the trimmed V and J ends, which lost 0 bases and 4 bases, there was a span of 13 bases. The CDR3 extends over 15 amino acids.

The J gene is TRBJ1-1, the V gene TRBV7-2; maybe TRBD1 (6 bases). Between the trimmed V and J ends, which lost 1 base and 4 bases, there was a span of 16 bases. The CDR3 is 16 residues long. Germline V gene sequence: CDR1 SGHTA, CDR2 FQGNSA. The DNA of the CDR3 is TGTGCCAGCAGCTTAGTCGGGGGGGCTCGAATCACTGAAGCTTTCTTT. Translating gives CASSLVGGARITEAFF. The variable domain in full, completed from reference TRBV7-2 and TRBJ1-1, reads GAGVSQSPSNKVTEKGKDVELRCDPISGHTALYWYRQSLGQGLEFLIYFQGNSAPDKSGLPSDRFSAERTGGSVSTLTIQRTQQEDSAVYLCASSLVGGARITEAFFGQGTRLTVV.

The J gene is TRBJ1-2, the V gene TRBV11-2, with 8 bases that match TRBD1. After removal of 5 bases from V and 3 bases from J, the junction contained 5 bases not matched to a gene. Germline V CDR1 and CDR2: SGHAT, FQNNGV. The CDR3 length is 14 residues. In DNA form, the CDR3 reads TGTGCCAGCAGCACCCTGACAGGGGACTATGGCTACACCTTC. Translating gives CASSTLTGDYGYTF. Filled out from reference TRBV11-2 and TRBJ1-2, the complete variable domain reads EAGVAQSPRYKIIEKRQSVAFWCNPISGHATLYWYQQILGQGPKLLIQFQNNGVVDDSQLPKDRFSAERLKGVDSTLKIQPAKLEDSAVYLCASSTLTGDYGYTFGSGTRLTVV.

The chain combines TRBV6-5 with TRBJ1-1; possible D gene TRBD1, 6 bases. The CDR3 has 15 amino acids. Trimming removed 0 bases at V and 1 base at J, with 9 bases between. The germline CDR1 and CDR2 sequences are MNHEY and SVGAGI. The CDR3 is CASSYSKQGNTEAFF. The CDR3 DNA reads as TGTGCCAGCAGTTACTCGAAACAGGGGAACACTGAAGCTTTCTTT.